Listed below are T cell receptor beta chains from one sample, sequenced in a study of lymphopenia after photon versus proton radiotherapy. This table comes from immunoSEQ multiplex PCR, and its TCRdb copy is limited to in-frame clones, with some not included. This table holds 150,000 to 200,000 clones, less than 90% found once. The sequencing here drew on peripheral blood, taken from a patient treated with photon-based radiotherapy. All receptors come from a man in his fifties or sixties with gastric cancer. The CDR3 runs from the conserved cysteine through the conserved F or W. Each record gives: D gene, J gene, CDR3 length, V gene, clone size, CDR3 DNA, CDR3 protein. The D gene is left open where the match is weak. The listing skips clone size in some rows; elsewhere it reads once, few, many or a size class.

.,TRBJ2-1,15,TRBV25-1,.,TGTGCCAGCAGTGAATCCGGGAAGGGTGGGGTTGAGCAGTTCTTC,CASSESGKGGVEQFF
.,TRBJ2-1,14,TRBV6-5,.,TGTGCCAGCAGTTACTCTTTCGGGCATCATGAGCAGTTCTTC,CASSYSFGHHEQFF
.,TRBJ1-2,13,TRBV27,.,TGTGCCAGCAGTTCCCGGGCAAACTATGGCTACACCTTC,CASSSRANYGYTF
.,TRBJ2-1,14,TRBV5-1,.,TGCGCCAGTTCCCCCGGGACGGCTTACAATGAGCAGTTCTTC,CASSPGTAYNEQFF
.,TRBJ2-7,12,TRBV7-9,.,TGTGCCAGCAGCTTAGGCACCTACGAGCAGTACTTC,CASSLGTYEQYF
TRBD2,TRBJ2-1,14,TRBV27,few,TGTGCCAGCAGGGTGACTAGCGGGAGCCATGAGCAGTTCTTC,CASRVTSGSHEQFF
.,TRBJ2-1,16,TRBV7-2,once,TGTGCCAGCAGCTTGGCGGGCGGGGCCTCCTACAATGAGCAGTTCTTC,CASSLAGGASYNEQFF
.,TRBJ1-1,17,TRBV19,.,TGTGCCAGTAGTATGGGTGTGGGGGAGGGAGAGGGCACTGAAGCTTTCTTT,CASSMGVGEGEGTEAFF
.,TRBJ2-6,16,TRBV30,.,TGTGCCTGGAGTGTAGATCGACCGCCTAGGGCCAACGTCCTGACTTTC,CAWSVDRPPRANVLTF
TRBD1,TRBJ2-7,14,TRBV27,.,TGTGCCAGCAGTAGACAGGGATCCAGCTACGAGCAGTACTTC,CASSRQGSSYEQYF
.,TRBJ2-2,18,TRBV11-2,once,TGTGCCAGCAGCTTAGATCTTCCGGGACCCCCGAACACCGGGGAGCTGTTTTTT,CASSLDLPGPPNTGELFF
.,TRBJ2-1,12,TRBV6-6,.,TGTGCCAGCAGTTACCAGGGAAATGAGCAGTTCTTC,CASSYQGNEQFF
.,TRBJ2-1,13,TRBV9,.,TGTGCCAGCAGCGTAGCGAACTACAATGAGCAGTTCTTC,CASSVANYNEQFF
.,TRBJ2-5,14,TRBV7-3,.,TGTGCCAGCAGCTTATTTGGGGTTGGAGAGACCCAGTACTTC,CASSLFGVGETQYF
TRBD2,TRBJ2-2,16,TRBV7-9,.,TGTGCCAGCAGCTTAGCGTGGCGGGAGAGAACCGGGGAGCTGTTTTTT,CASSLAWRERTGELFF
TRBD1,TRBJ2-4,15,TRBV28,.,TGTGCCAGCAGTTTCGGCAGGGGGCGGATAAACATTCAGTACTTC,CASSFGRGRINIQYF
TRBD1,TRBJ1-2,14,TRBV6-1,once,TGTGCCAGCAGTGAAGCAGGGGGCAAATATGGCTACACCTTC,CASSEAGGKYGYTF
TRBD2,TRBJ2-5,16,TRBV5-1,.,TGCGCCAGCAGTGGGACTAGCGGGAGTATTCAGGAGACCCAGTACTTC,CASSGTSGSIQETQYF
.,TRBJ1-2,17,TRBV18,.,TGTGCCAGCTCACCGGCCAGGGTGGAAGGGGCTAACTATGGCTACACCTTC,CASSPARVEGANYGYTF
TRBD1,TRBJ2-1,15,TRBV9,.,TGTGCCAGCAGCGTGACGAACAGGGGAGACAATGAGCAGTTCTTC,CASSVTNRGDNEQFF
.,TRBJ2-7,15,TRBV6-1,.,TGTGCCAGCAGTGAAGGGGTGGACAGCTCCTACGAGCAGTACTTC,CASSEGVDSSYEQYF
TRBD1,TRBJ2-2,14,TRBV29-1,.,TGCAGCGTCCACCGGGACAGCAACACCGGGGAGCTGTTTTTT,CSVHRDSNTGELFF
.,TRBJ1-1,15,TRBV7-6,.,TGTGCCAGCAGCTTAGGGGGAGGGGGAGGTGCTGAAGCTTTCTTT,CASSLGGGGGAEAFF
.,TRBJ1-2,12,TRBV2,few,TGTGCCAGCAGTGTAGGAGGCTATGGCTACACCTTC,CASSVGGYGYTF
TRBD1,TRBJ2-2,15,TRBV4-1,.,TGCGCCAGCAGCCACGGACAGGGGTTAACCGGGGAGCTGTTTTTT,CASSHGQGLTGELFF
TRBD1,TRBJ1-4,15,TRBV18,.,TGTGCCAGCTCGCCGACAGGGGGCGCGAGAGAAAAACTGTTTTTT,CASSPTGGAREKLFF
.,TRBJ1-5,16,TRBV9,.,TGTGCCAGCAGCGTAGGTCTTGGGGAGGGGTCTCAGCCCCAGCATTTT,CASSVGLGEGSQPQHF
.,TRBJ2-6,15,TRBV2,once,TGTGCCAGCAGTTTCAACCGAGCTGGGGCCAACGTCCTGACTTTC,CASSFNRAGANVLTF
.,TRBJ2-7,15,TRBV14,.,TGTGCCAGCAGCCAAGGGTGGCCCAGCTCCTACGAGCAGTACTTC,CASSQGWPSSYEQYF
TRBD2,TRBJ2-5,15,TRBV2,.,TGTGCCAGCAGTGAGAGCGGGAGGGCCAGAGAGACCCAGTACTTC,CASSESGRARETQYF
.,TRBJ1-2,13,TRBV5-6,.,TGTGCCAGCAGCTTGGCGGCAGTTCCTGGCTACACCTTC,CASSLAAVPGYTF
.,TRBJ1-1,15,TRBV28,.,TGTGCCAGCAGTTTCAGGGGCACTCTAAACACTGAAGCTTTCTTT,CASSFRGTLNTEAFF
.,TRBJ1-3,13,TRBV6-1,.,TGTGCCAGCAGCCCCCGCTCCCGGAACACCATATATTTT,CASSPRSRNTIYF
.,TRBJ1-2,16,TRBV7-9,.,TGTGCCAGCAGGCCTACAGGGACCGCTGCTGGCTATGGCTACACCTTC,CASRPTGTAAGYGYTF
TRBD1,TRBJ1-5,15,TRBV2,.,TGTGCCAGCAGTCGGACAGGGGGCGAAAATCAGCCCCAGCATTTT,CASSRTGGENQPQHF
TRBD1,TRBJ1-1,15,TRBV19,.,TGTGCCAGTAGTCTAAACGACAGGGGGAGGACTGAAGCTTTCTTT,CASSLNDRGRTEAFF
TRBD1,TRBJ1-2,15,TRBV15,.,TGTGCCACCAGCAGAGGTCTTGAGGGGGCCCGGGGCTACACCTTC,CATSRGLEGARGYTF
TRBD1,TRBJ2-7,16,TRBV5-6,once,TGTGCCAGCAGCACTTTGGGACAGGGGGTTCACTACGAGCAGTACTTC,CASSTLGQGVHYEQYF
.,TRBJ2-1,15,TRBV7-2,.,TGTGCCAGCAGTTCAGGAGTAGTAACTTACAATGAGCAGTTCTTC,CASSSGVVTYNEQFF
.,TRBJ2-7,13,TRBV4-3,medium-sized,TGCGCCAGCAGCCCTAGCATCTCCTACGAGCAGTACTTC,CASSPSISYEQYF
.,TRBJ2-3,15,TRBV19,once,TGTGCCAGTAGTTGGGACGGGGAACGCACAGATACGCAGTATTTT,CASSWDGERTDTQYF
.,TRBJ2-2,18,TRBV11-3,.,TGTGCCAGCAGCCCAACCTGGATGGGGGCACAGAACACCGGGGAGCTGTTTTTT,CASSPTWMGAQNTGELFF
.,TRBJ1-4,16,TRBV15,.,TGTGCCACCAGCTATGCGACGGGGGGCACTAATGAAAAACTGTTTTTT,CATSYATGGTNEKLFF
.,TRBJ2-1,13,TRBV9,.,TGTGCCAGCAGCGTAGGAGCGGGCAATGAGCAGTTCTTC,CASSVGAGNEQFF
.,TRBJ1-5,14,TRBV6-5,.,TGTGCCAGCAGCCCGACCGGCCCCGATCAGCCCCAGCATTTT,CASSPTGPDQPQHF
TRBD2,TRBJ2-5,16,TRBV11-2,.,TGTGCCAGCAGCCACGATCGACTAGCGAGGACGGAGACCCAGTACTTC,CASSHDRLARTETQYF
.,TRBJ1-2,13,TRBV6-5,.,TGTGCCAGCAGCCAAACAGAGAACTATGGCTACACCTTC,CASSQTENYGYTF
.,TRBJ1-2,13,TRBV18,.,TGTGCCAGCTCACCAGAGATTAACTATGGCTACACCTTC,CASSPEINYGYTF
.,TRBJ2-5,14,TRBV29-1,.,TGCAGCGTTGAAGCTGTGCGGGGTCTGGAGACCCAGTACTTC,CSVEAVRGLETQYF
TRBD1,TRBJ1-2,16,TRBV6-1,few,TGTGCCAGCAGTGACCTAAGACAGGGCGGTGGTTATGGCTACACCTTC,CASSDLRQGGGYGYTF
.,TRBJ2-3,15,TRBV4-1,.,TGCGCCAGCAGCCAAGAAAGGGCCACCACAGATACGCAGTATTTT,CASSQERATTDTQYF
.,TRBJ1-1,13,TRBV18,once,TGTGCCAGCTCACCCGACGGGAACACTGAAGCTTTCTTT,CASSPDGNTEAFF
TRBD1,TRBJ2-6,17,TRBV7-9,.,TGTGCCAGCAGTCCAGGGACAGGGTTCTCTGGGGCCAACGTCCTGACTTTC,CASSPGTGFSGANVLTF